The clone carrying this TCR beta chain was found once. PCR primers comprised 60 Vbeta and 13 Jbeta primers. Sequencing used immunoSEQ multiplex PCR; TCRdb keeps in-frame clones, though not all of them. The sample lists 85,000 to 90,000 clones; around 76% were seen once. This sample was included in a study of cytomegalovirus exposure and HLA in healthy donors. The germline gives CDR1 WSHSY, CDR2 SAAADI. This CDR3 is built from 14 residues. V was clipped by 5 bases and J by 6 bases, with 15 bases between them. The sample taken for sequencing was PBMCs. The source of this sequence is a man aged 25-45 years in good health and CMV-seropositive. The chain employs TRBV10-2 and TRBJ2-3; D possibly corresponds to TRBD1 (5 bases). In nucleotides, the CDR3 is TGCGCCAGCAGTCCGTGGGGCTTTACGGATACGCAGTATTTT. It translates to CASSPWGFTDTQYF.